A selection of T cell receptor beta chains follows, all from one sample in a study of T cells in Graves' hyperthyroidism and ophthalmopathy. TCRdb recomputed calls from the multiplex PCR reads with MiXCR, one row per CDR3 protein. In the table there are about 400,000 distinct CDR3 sequences, 14% to 15% of which are singletons. The sample was blood. Receptor source: a man aged 18 to 35 with Graves' ophthalmopathy. Each CDR3 is given without its conserved first and last residue. Clone size, where shown, is once, few, many, or a class for clones that have expanded.

V	length	size	CDR3
TRBV30	11	many	AWSAGTGRTQY
TRBV24-1	12	many	ATSARLASGELF
TRBV6-1	11	few	ASSLSLGDEQF
TRBV11-1	12	.	ASSPRDRAHEQY
TRBV20-1	14	medium-sized	SARGGSGRSSYEQY
TRBV30	13	.	AWQSQTGLFYGYT
TRBV29-1	12	many	SVRDRDKTYEQY
TRBV7-9	13	.	TSSLIAGGSETQY
TRBV5-1	13	many	ASSLGRELTDTQY
TRBV3-1	14	many	ASSQGRGQGTYEQY
TRBV7-9	13	.	ASSAGRGVNTEAF
TRBV10-3	12	.	ATLAGSRNGELF
TRBV4-1	12	many	ASSRRGAIYEQY
TRBV12-3/TRBV12-4	15	many	ASSSALSGGAVDTQY
TRBV30	11	.	AWSPIWRTEAF
TRBV20-1	13	many	SARDRPGAGTEAF
TRBV18	14	.	ASSPPGQAILYGYT
TRBV19	11	few	ASSTLHTDTQY
TRBV24-1	12	many	ATSDGTSRHEQF
TRBV11-2	14	many	ASSLDSGAGANVLT
TRBV5-1	17	many	ASSRRYRLAGYGTDTQY
TRBV7-6	15	many	ASSLRTSGGAYNEQF
TRBV10-2	13	many	ASGSLGTAPYEQY
TRBV20-1	11	.	SATRSNTGELF
TRBV3-1	14	many	ASSQGSGSGRGTQY
TRBV20-1	13	many	SARVRSGRVNEQF
TRBV20-1	11	many	SAVLAGGDTQY
TRBV27	14	many	ASSFAGTGGGNEQF
TRBV2	14	many	ASSPPWAGQYNEQF
TRBV6-1	10	many	ASSEQGIEQF
TRBV18	12	few	ASSPSRGSQPQH
TRBV29-1	10	many	SVTGANYGYT
TRBV18	12	many	ASSQQGSQETQY
TRBV24-1	9	many	ATRRNNEAF
TRBV12-3/TRBV12-4	12	many	ASILSTASETQY
TRBV20-1	11	few	SASGVPTDTQY
TRBV11-2	11	many	ASSSGLSETQY
TRBV6-1	12	many	ASSRTLISYEQY
TRBV2	14	.	ASSFLDSSYGDEQF
TRBV10-3	14	many	AISSARGPEPGELF
TRBV2	14	many	ASARTSSSSYNEQF
TRBV7-9	14	few	ASRLQTISMNTEAF
TRBV9	12	.	ASSLGQVNQPQH
TRBV7-9	11	many	ASTRVGGHEQY
TRBV20-1	9	many	SARKGDGYT
TRBV7-9	15	many	ASSFRVTPSPLRGYT
TRBV5-1	11	many	ASGPMGEGTQY
TRBV20-1	13	.	STRDRSSNRQPQH
TRBV6-2/TRBV6-3	18	few	ASSYSMGGGQSWFPETQY
TRBV20-1	12	few	SARKGAGNTEAF
TRBV5-1	12	many	ASSGTGDSYEQY
TRBV7-6	15	many	ASSHPGGLAGADTQY
TRBV27	13	many	ASSRGTSGTYEQY
TRBV11-3	13	.	ASSLQGPGANVLT
TRBV11-2	14	many	ASSLAAGEVHNEQF